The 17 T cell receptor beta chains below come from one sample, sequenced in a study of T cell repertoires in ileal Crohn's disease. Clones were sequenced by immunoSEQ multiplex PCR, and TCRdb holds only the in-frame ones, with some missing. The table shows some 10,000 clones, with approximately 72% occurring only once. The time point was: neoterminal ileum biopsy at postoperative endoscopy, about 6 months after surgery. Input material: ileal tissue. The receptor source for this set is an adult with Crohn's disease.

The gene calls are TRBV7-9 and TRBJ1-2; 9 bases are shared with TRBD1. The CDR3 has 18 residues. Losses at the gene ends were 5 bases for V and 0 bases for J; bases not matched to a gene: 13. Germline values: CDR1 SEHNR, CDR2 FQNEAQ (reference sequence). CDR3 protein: CASSHNGDRGGPNYGYTF. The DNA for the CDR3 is TGTGCCAGCAGCCACAATGGAGACAGGGGGGGGCCTAACTATGGCTACACCTTC.

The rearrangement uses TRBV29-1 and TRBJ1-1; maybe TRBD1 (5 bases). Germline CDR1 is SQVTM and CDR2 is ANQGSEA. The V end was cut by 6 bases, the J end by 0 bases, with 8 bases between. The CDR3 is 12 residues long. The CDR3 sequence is CSVDRMNTEAFF. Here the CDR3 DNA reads TGCAGCGTAGACAGAATGAACACTGAAGCTTTCTTT.

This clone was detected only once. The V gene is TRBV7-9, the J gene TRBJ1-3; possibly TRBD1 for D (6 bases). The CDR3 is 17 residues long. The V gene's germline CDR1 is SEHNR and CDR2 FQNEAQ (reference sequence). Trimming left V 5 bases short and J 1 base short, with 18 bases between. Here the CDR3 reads CASSLGAARRSGNTIYF. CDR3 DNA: TGTGCCAGCAGCCTGGGGGCCGCCCGGAGGTCTGGAAACACCATATATTTT.

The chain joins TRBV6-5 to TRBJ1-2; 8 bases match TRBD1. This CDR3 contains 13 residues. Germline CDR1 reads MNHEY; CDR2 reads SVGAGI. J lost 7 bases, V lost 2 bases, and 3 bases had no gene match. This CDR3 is CASSYRQGSGYTF. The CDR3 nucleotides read TGTGCCAGCAGTTACAGACAGGGGTCTGGCTACACCTTC.

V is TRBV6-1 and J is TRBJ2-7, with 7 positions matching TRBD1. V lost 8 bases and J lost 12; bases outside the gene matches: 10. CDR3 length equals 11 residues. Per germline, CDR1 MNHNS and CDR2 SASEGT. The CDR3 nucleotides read TGTGCCAGCGGGGGACAGCGGTTCGGGTACTTC. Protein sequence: CASGGQRFGYF.

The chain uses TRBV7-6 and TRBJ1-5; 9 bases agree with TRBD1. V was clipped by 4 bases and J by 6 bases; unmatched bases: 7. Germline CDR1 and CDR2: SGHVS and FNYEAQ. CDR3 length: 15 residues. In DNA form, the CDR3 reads TGTGCCAGCAGCTCGGGGACAGGGAGAGGTCAGCCCCAGCATTTT. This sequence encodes CASSSGTGRGQPQHF.

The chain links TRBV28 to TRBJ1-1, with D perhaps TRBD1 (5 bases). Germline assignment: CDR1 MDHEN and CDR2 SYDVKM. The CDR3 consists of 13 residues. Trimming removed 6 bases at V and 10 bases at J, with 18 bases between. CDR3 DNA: TGTGCCAGCAGATCCACGTCGGAAAGGGGAGCTTTCTTT. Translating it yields CASRSTSERGAFF. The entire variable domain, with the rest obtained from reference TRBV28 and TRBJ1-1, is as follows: DVKVTQSSRYLVKRTGEKVFLECVQDMDHENMFWYRQDPGLGLRLIYFSYDVKMKEKGDIPEGYSVSREKKERFSLILESASTNQTSMYLCASRSTSERGAFFGQGTRLTVV.

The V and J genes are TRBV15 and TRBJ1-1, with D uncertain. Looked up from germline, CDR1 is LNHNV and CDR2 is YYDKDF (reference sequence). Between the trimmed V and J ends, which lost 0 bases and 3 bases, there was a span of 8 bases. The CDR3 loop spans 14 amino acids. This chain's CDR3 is CATSREGSHTEAFF. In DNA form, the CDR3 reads TGTGCCACCAGCAGAGAAGGGAGTCACACTGAAGCTTTCTTT.

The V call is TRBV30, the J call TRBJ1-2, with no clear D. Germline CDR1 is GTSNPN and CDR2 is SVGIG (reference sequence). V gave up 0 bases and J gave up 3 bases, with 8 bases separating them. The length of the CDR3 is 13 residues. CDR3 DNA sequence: TGTGCCTGGAGTGTTGACGGGTACTATGGCTACACCTTC. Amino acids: CAWSVDGYYGYTF.

The CDR3 bases are TGTGCCAGCAGCGTAGTACAGACTAAAATGAACACTGAAGCTTTCTTT. Translation: CASSVVQTKMNTEAFF. The V gene is TRBV9, the J gene TRBJ1-1; D not certain. Trimming cost V 0 bases and J 0 bases, with 12 bases left between them. CDR3 length equals 16 residues. Germline V gives CDR1 SGDLS, CDR2 YYNGEE.

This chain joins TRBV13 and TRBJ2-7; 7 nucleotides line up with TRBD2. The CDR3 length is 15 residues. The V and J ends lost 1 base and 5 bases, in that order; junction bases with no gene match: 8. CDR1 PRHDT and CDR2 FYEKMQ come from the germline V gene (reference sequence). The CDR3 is CASSLDGGGSHEQYF. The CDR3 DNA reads TGTGCCAGCAGCTTAGATGGGGGAGGGTCCCACGAGCAGTACTTC.

The CDR3 DNA reads TGTGCCAGCAGCTTGGAAGAGGGAGGGTACGAGCAGTACTTC. It encodes CASSLEEGGYEQYF. This rearrangement joins TRBV5-6 to TRBJ2-7; 7 bases map to TRBD2. The germline gives CDR1 SGHDT, CDR2 YYEEEE. This CDR3 region has 14 residues. Trimming took 0 bases from V and 4 from J; bases not matched to a gene: 4.

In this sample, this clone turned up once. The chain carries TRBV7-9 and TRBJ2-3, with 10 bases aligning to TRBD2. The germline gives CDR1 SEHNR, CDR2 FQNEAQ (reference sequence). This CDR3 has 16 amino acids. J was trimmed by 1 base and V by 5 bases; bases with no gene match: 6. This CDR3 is CASSPLAGPGTDTQYF. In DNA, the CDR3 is TGTGCCAGCAGCCCACTAGCGGGGCCAGGCACAGATACGCAGTATTTT.

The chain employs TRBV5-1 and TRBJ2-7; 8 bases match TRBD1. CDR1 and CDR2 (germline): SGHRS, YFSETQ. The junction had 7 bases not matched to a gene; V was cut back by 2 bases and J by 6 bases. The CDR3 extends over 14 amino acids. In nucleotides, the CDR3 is TGCGCCAGCAGCTTAGGACAGGGAGTAGGCGAGCAGTACTTC. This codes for CASSLGQGVGEQYF.

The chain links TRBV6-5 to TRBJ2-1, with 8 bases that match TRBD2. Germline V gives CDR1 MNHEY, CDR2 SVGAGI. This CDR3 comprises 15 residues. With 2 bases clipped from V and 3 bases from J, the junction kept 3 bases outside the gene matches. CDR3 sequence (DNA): TGTGCCAGCAGTTACACCGGGGGGGTCTACAATGAGCAGTTCTTC. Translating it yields CASSYTGGVYNEQFF.

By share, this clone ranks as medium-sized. The CDR3 reads CASSQDGSEAGANVLTF. CDR3 nucleotide sequence: TGCGCCAGCAGCCAAGATGGGTCGGAGGCTGGGGCCAACGTCCTGACTTTC. The chain is built from TRBV4-3 and TRBJ2-6; maybe TRBD2 (5 bases). Trimming shortened V by 0 bases and J by 2 bases, and 11 bases separated the two germline ends. This CDR3 spans 17 amino acids. From germline, CDR1 is LGHNA and CDR2 YSLEER.

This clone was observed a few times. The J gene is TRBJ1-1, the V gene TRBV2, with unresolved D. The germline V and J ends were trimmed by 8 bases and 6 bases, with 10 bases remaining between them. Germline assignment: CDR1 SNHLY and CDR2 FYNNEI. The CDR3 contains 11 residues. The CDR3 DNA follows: TGTGCCAGCCGTTTCGGGGCTGAAGCTTTCTTT. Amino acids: CASRFGAEAFF.